The subject of this entry is one T cell receptor beta chain. Its antigen is as yet unknown. This specimen comes from a study of blood T cells in healthy people across ages. Study-wide results and limits: Possibly, changes in expanded clonotypes were confounded because donor CMV status was unknown. Estimates of diversity drawn from one million T cells were considered underestimates.

In germline, CDR1 is ENHRY, CDR2 SYGVKD. CDR3 length: 13 amino acids. V was clipped by 10 bases and J by 13 bases; unmatched bases: 10. It was with a sample-barcoded 5' primer and a J-beta primer mix that a second PCR of about 6 to 12 cycles was run. Every molecule of cDNA carried a tag from a template-switch adaptor with 12 random nucleotides. TCRdb called the 5' RACE reads again in MiXCR, with one record for every CDR3 protein. The table has around 600,000 distinct CDR3 sequences, more than 45% seen once; the top ten hold just under 25%. This TCR derives from a man older than 75 in good health. The chain links TRBV10-3 to TRBJ2-1; 13 bases are shared with TRBD2. The sample was blood. The CDR3 loop reads CATRRTSGSPQFF. The CDR3 DNA sequence: TGTGCCACACGGCGGACTAGCGGGAGTCCCCAGTTCTTC.